The 19 T cell receptor beta chains given below trace back to one sample, sequenced in a study of blood T cell repertoires in COVID-19. Method: immunoSEQ multiplex PCR; TCRdb's copy keeps in-frame clones and lacks some. The table lists about 50,000 clones, about 70% of them singletons, with about 20% in the top ten. The specimen was peripheral blood. Receptors were obtained from a middle-aged man with active or convalescent COVID-19.

This clone was recorded only once. This chain connects TRBV10-1 to TRBJ2-2; D possibly corresponds to TRBD2 (5 bases). The germline gives CDR1 WNHNN, CDR2 SYGVQD (reference sequence). Trimming took off 3 bases at V and 1 base at J, with 6 bases between the two ends. The CDR3 totals 14 residues. CDR3 sequence: CASSDEGNTGELFF. CDR3 nucleotide sequence: TGCGCCAGCAGTGACGAGGGGAACACCGGGGAGCTGTTTTTT.

The chain uses TRBV6-6 and TRBJ1-3; D call uncertain. The CDR3 length is 14 residues. V was pared by 2 bases and J by 4 bases, with 9 bases between. The germline V gene encodes CDR1 MNHNY and CDR2 SVGAGI (reference sequence). The chain's CDR3 is CASSYILSGNTIYF. The CDR3 DNA is TGTGCCAGCAGTTACATTCTCTCGGGAAACACCATATATTTT.

V and J are TRBV5-1 and TRBJ1-3, with no clear D. The CDR3 contains 14 residues. In germline, CDR1 is SGHRS, CDR2 YFSETQ. V lost 4 bases and J lost 0, with 8 bases in between. The CDR3 sequence is CASSEGGSGNTIYF. For the CDR3, the DNA is TGCGCCAGCAGCGAGGGTGGCTCTGGAAACACCATATATTTT. Filled out from reference TRBV5-1 and TRBJ1-3, the complete variable domain reads KAGVTQTPRYLIKTRGQQVTLSCSPISGHRSVSWYQQTPGQGLQFLFEYFSETQRNKGNFPGRFSGRQFSNSRSEMNVSTLELGDSALYLCASSEGGSGNTIYFGEGSWLTVV.

The chain uses TRBV14 and TRBJ2-7, with 9 bases matching TRBD2. Germline V gene sequence: CDR1 SGHDN, CDR2 FVKESK. V shed 5 bases and J 4 bases; nucleotides not matched to a gene: 21. This CDR3 is 19 amino acids long. CDR3 sequence: CASSDRAGGSPYLRYEQYF. In DNA form, the CDR3 reads TGTGCCAGCAGCGACCGAGCGGGAGGCTCGCCCTATCTTCGTTACGAGCAGTACTTC.

The V gene is TRBV15, the J gene TRBJ1-5; D is possibly TRBD1 (6 bases). CDR3 length equals 13 residues. V shed 6 bases and J shed 9 bases, with 15 bases lying between them. The V gene's germline CDR1 is LNHNV and CDR2 YYDKDF (reference sequence). CDR3 residues: CATRPGVSMPQHF. In nucleotides, the CDR3 is TGTGCCACCAGACCAGGGGTGTCGATGCCCCAGCATTTT.

Written as DNA, the CDR3 is TGTGCCTGGGCCAGGGTCCTAGCGGGCACAGATACGCAGTATTTT. This sequence encodes CAWARVLAGTDTQYF. V and J are TRBV30 and TRBJ2-3, with 7 bases identical to TRBD2. CDR1 and CDR2 from the germline V gene are GTSNPN and SVGIG (reference sequence). The junction had 9 bases not matched to a gene; V was cut back by 5 bases and J by 1 base. The CDR3 runs 15 residues. Using reference TRBV30 and TRBJ2-3 for the parts outside the CDR3, the full variable domain is SQTIHQWPATLVQPVGSPLSLECTVEGTSNPNLYWYRQAAGRGLQLLFYSVGIGQISSEVPQNLSASRPQDRQFILSSKKLLLSDSGFYLCAWARVLAGTDTQYFGPGTRLTVL.

V gene TRBV2 combines with J gene TRBJ1-1; D unclear. Germline assignment: CDR1 SNHLY and CDR2 FYNNEI. The CDR3 consists of 14 residues. V was pared by 11 bases and J by 1 base, with 17 bases between. CDR3 DNA sequence: TGTGCCTTTAAGAAGGACGCGGGGAACACTGAAGCTTTCTTT. Protein: CAFKKDAGNTEAFF.

J is TRBJ1-2 and V is TRBV9, with TRBD1 identical over 9 bases. The V gene's germline CDR1 is SGDLS and CDR2 YYNGEE. This CDR3 is built from 16 residues. Losses at the gene ends were 4 bases for V and 4 bases for J; bases not matched to a gene: 11. The CDR3 region is CASSPGLQGASYGYTF. Written as DNA, the CDR3 is TGTGCCAGCAGCCCCGGATTACAGGGGGCGAGCTATGGCTACACCTTC. Full variable domain (remainder filled in from reference TRBV9 and TRBJ1-2): DSGVTQTPKHLITATGQRVTLRCSPRSGDLSVYWYQQSLDQGLQFLIQYYNGEERAKGNILERFSAQQFPDLHSELNLSSLELGDSALYFCASSPGLQGASYGYTFGSGTRLTVV.

This clone turned up a few times. The gene calls are TRBV6-5 and TRBJ1-1; D remains unclear. Trimming pared 7 bases from V and 4 bases from J, leaving 10 bases between. The CDR3 totals 12 residues. The germline V gene encodes CDR1 MNHEY and CDR2 SVGAGI. The CDR3 sequence: CASIPGGTEAFF. The CDR3 DNA is TGTGCCAGCATTCCTGGCGGCACTGAAGCTTTCTTT.

The chain links TRBV5-1 to TRBJ2-2; TRBD1 matches 10 bases. Germline lookup yields CDR1 SGHRS and CDR2 YFSETQ. The CDR3 contains 15 residues. Trimming removed 3 bases from V and 7 bases from J; junction bases left unmatched: 6. CDR3 sequence reads: CASSSGQGSVGELFF. DNA of the CDR3: TGCGCCAGCAGCTCGGGACAGGGGAGCGTCGGGGAGCTGTTTTTT.

This sequence joins TRBV11-3 and TRBJ2-1; D possibly corresponds to TRBD2 (7 bases). The CDR3 is made up of 14 amino acids. Germline values: CDR1 SGHNT, CDR2 YENEEA. Trimming left V 5 bases short and J 10 bases short, with 18 bases between. The CDR3 nucleotides read TGTGCCAGCAGCCCTATTTCGGGGGGCGCGGAGCAGTTCTTC. It codes for CASSPISGGAEQFF.

V gene TRBV6-5 combines with J gene TRBJ2-7; no definite D call. Germline V lookup: CDR1 MNHEY, CDR2 SVGAGI. Trimming shortened V by 10 bases and J by 4 bases, and 17 bases separated the two germline ends. The CDR3 consists of 13 residues. The CDR3 sequence is CATSASLLYEQYF. CDR3 in DNA: TGTGCCACCAGCGCCAGTCTTCTTTACGAGCAGTACTTC.

V usage is TRBV20-1 and J usage is TRBJ1-5; D not certain. CDR1 is DFQATT and CDR2 is SNEGSKA in the germline V gene (reference sequence). Trimming left V 3 bases short and J 4 bases short, with 10 bases between. The CDR3 runs to 13 residues. CDR3 sequence (DNA): TGCAGTGCTAGTCGGGGAGGGAATCAGCCCCAGCATTTT. Protein product: CSASRGGNQPQHF.

The rearrangement uses TRBV4-1 and TRBJ2-6; D remains unclear. The CDR3 sequence is 16 residues long. Per germline, CDR1 MGHRA and CDR2 YSYEKL. V was cut by 2 bases and J by 4 bases, with 12 bases left in between. In DNA, the CDR3 is TGCGCCAGCAGCCAAACTACCCTTCGCGGGGCCAACGTCCTGACTTTC. Translating gives CASSQTTLRGANVLTF.

The genes are TRBV9 and TRBJ2-1; D might be TRBD2 (6 bases). Germline CDR1 SGDLS, CDR2 YYNGEE. V lost 0 bases to trimming and J lost 8 bases, with 12 bases between them. This CDR3 is 14 amino acids long. CDR3 protein: CASSVAGSRDEQFF. The CDR3 coding sequence is TGTGCCAGCAGCGTAGCCGGGAGCAGGGATGAGCAGTTCTTC.

This clone came up many times. This sequence joins TRBV11-2 and TRBJ2-7; 8 nucleotides match TRBD2. Losses at the gene ends were 6 bases for V and 4 bases for J; bases not matched to a gene: 8. The germline V gene encodes CDR1 SGHAT and CDR2 FQNNGV. The CDR3 spans 14 residues. The CDR3 spells CASRGVSGRYEQYF. The CDR3 DNA reads as TGTGCCAGCAGGGGGGTAAGCGGGAGATACGAGCAGTACTTC.

This chain uses TRBV2 with TRBJ2-2; no firm D call. This CDR3 region has 13 residues. CDR1 and CDR2 from the germline V gene are SNHLY and FYNNEI. V was clipped by 2 bases and J by 6 bases, with 7 bases between them. The CDR3 DNA follows: TGTGCCAGCAGTGAACGGCGGTCCGGGGAGCTGTTTTTT. Amino acid sequence: CASSERRSGELFF.

The V call is TRBV18, the J call TRBJ2-7; TRBD2 aligns across 9 bases. This CDR3 region has 15 residues. CDR1 KGHSH and CDR2 LQKENI come from the germline V gene. V lost 2 bases and J lost 4; bases outside the gene matches: 6. The CDR3 DNA follows: TGTGCCAGCTCACCAGTTGCGGGAGGGCAATACGAGCAGTACTTC. The encoded protein is CASSPVAGGQYEQYF.

This chain links TRBV3-1 (or the pseudogene TRBV3-2) with TRBJ2-3; D not certain. The CDR3 spans 18 residues. V was clipped by 1 base and J by 1 base, with 18 bases between them. The germline CDR1 and CDR2 sequences are LGHDT and YNNKEL (reference sequence). DNA for the CDR3: TGTGCCAGCAGCCAAGGACTGAGTTCGCGTGGTGGCACAGATACGCAGTATTTT. Its protein is CASSQGLSSRGGTDTQYF.